The rows below give T cell receptor beta chains drawn from one sample of a study of blood T cell dynamics during melanoma immunotherapy. Assay: immunoSEQ multiplex PCR; the TCRdb copy retains only in-frame clones and omits some. The sample includes approximately 2,800 clones, 87% of them seen just once. The sample consisted of blood, taken from a patient treated with checkpoint blockade. These receptors came from a human donor with melanoma. CDR3s include the opening cysteine and the closing phenylalanine or tryptophan. The order of the fields is V gene, clone size, J gene, D gene, CDR3 protein, CDR3 DNA. The D gene is left open where the match is weak. Clone size is stated in some rows and not others, as once, few, many or a class when expanded.

TRBV5-4	.	TRBJ2-4	.	CASSQEGTAKNIQYF	TGTGCCAGCAGCCAAGAAGGAACAGCCAAAAACATTCAGTACTTC
TRBV10-2	.	TRBJ1-2	TRBD1	CASSGQGGGYTF	TGCGCCAGCAGTGGACAGGGGGGAGGCTACACCTTC
TRBV14	.	TRBJ2-1	.	CASSLGASSYNEQFF	TGTGCCAGCAGCCTCGGAGCGAGCTCCTACAATGAGCAGTTCTTC
TRBV15	.	TRBJ1-1	.	CATSRNKGQGTEAFF	TGTGCCACCAGCAGAAATAAGGGACAAGGCACTGAAGCTTTCTTT
TRBV7-8	once	TRBJ1-3	.	CASSPRRGSSGNTIYF	TGTGCCAGCAGCCCACGTCGGGGAAGCTCTGGAAACACCATATATTTT
TRBV29-1	.	TRBJ2-3	.	CSVLQLGADTQYF	TGCAGCGTTCTACAGTTAGGTGCAGATACGCAGTATTTT
TRBV5-1	.	TRBJ2-3	.	CASSGKGGADTQYF	TGCGCCAGCAGCGGCAAAGGAGGTGCAGATACGCAGTATTTT
TRBV4-1	.	TRBJ2-5	.	CASSQDQRYQETQYF	TGCGCCAGCAGCCAAGATCAACGATATCAAGAGACCCAGTACTTC
TRBV7-9	.	TRBJ2-1	TRBD2	CASSLRGLAGGWQFF	TGTGCCAGCAGCTTACGGGGACTAGCGGGAGGTTGGCAGTTCTTC
TRBV19	.	TRBJ2-1	.	CASSIGPGNEQFF	TGTGCCAGTAGTATAGGCCCCGGCAATGAGCAGTTCTTC
TRBV2	.	TRBJ2-1	.	CASSRQGSEEQFF	TGTGCCAGCAGTAGGCAGGGGTCAGAAGAGCAGTTCTTC
TRBV20-1	once	TRBJ2-1	.	CSAIGGQAQFF	TGCAGTGCTATCGGGGGCCAGGCGCAGTTCTTC
TRBV10-3	.	TRBJ1-2	.	CAISETGRANYGYTF	TGTGCCATCAGTGAGACCGGGAGAGCTAACTATGGCTACACCTTC
TRBV28	.	TRBJ1-5	.	CASIYRDVQPQHF	TGTGCCAGCATTTATAGGGACGTACAGCCCCAGCATTTT
TRBV4-3	.	TRBJ1-5	.	CASSQDPGNQPQHF	TGCGCCAGCAGCCAAGATCCGGGCAATCAGCCCCAGCATTTT
TRBV5-1	.	TRBJ2-2	.	CASSLGPEVAGELFF	TGCGCCAGCAGCTTGGGACCCGAAGTCGCCGGGGAGCTGTTTTTT
TRBV11-3	.	TRBJ1-6	TRBD1	CASSVGQGSSYNSPLHF	TGTGCCAGCAGCGTCGGACAGGGGAGCTCCTATAATTCACCCCTCCACTTT
TRBV7-2	.	TRBJ2-3	.	CASSPPGRSTDTQYF	TGTGCCAGCAGCCCCCCCGGGCGGAGCACAGATACGCAGTATTTT
TRBV28	.	TRBJ1-2	.	CASFQGPPRDGYTF	TGTGCCAGCTTTCAGGGGCCGCCGCGCGATGGCTACACCTTC
TRBV15	once	TRBJ2-7	TRBD1	CATSKRDRVGGIYEQYF	TGTGCCACCAGCAAAAGGGACAGGGTGGGTGGGATCTACGAGCAGTACTTC
TRBV4-1	.	TRBJ2-5	TRBD2	CASSQGGTRGRRETQYF	TGCGCCAGCAGCCAAGGGGGGACTAGGGGGAGGCGGGAGACCCAGTACTTC
TRBV11-3	.	TRBJ1-3	TRBD1	CASSHRDRGSGNTIYF	TGTGCCAGCAGCCACCGGGACAGGGGTTCTGGAAACACCATATATTTT
TRBV27	.	TRBJ2-7	.	CASRSIRGVYEQYF	TGTGCCAGCAGATCGATCCGCGGCGTGTACGAGCAGTACTTC
TRBV27	few	TRBJ1-5	.	CASSFAGNQPQHF	TGTGCCAGCAGTTTCGCGGGCAATCAGCCCCAGCATTTT
TRBV2	.	TRBJ1-1	.	CASSAPDQVRAFF	TGTGCCAGCAGTGCTCCGGACCAAGTGAGGGCTTTCTTT
TRBV5-1	.	TRBJ2-7	TRBD2	CASSNVSGRKVRAVF	TGCGCCAGCAGCAATGTTAGCGGGAGAAAAGTACGAGCAGTATTC
TRBV7-9	.	TRBJ1-1	.	CASSPTLSTATEAFF	TGTGCCAGCAGCCCAACCTTATCCACGGCCACTGAAGCTTTCTTT
TRBV6-1	.	TRBJ2-7	.	CASRKNRIYEQYF	TGTGCCAGCAGGAAGAACCGGATCTACGAGCAGTACTTC
TRBV5-1	.	TRBJ1-2	.	CASSLDFTNYGYTF	TGCGCCAGCAGCTTGGATTTCACTAACTATGGCTACACCTTC
TRBV5-1	once	TRBJ2-7	.	CASSLGTEAGYEQYF	TGCGCCAGCAGCTTGGGGACAGAGGCTGGGTACGAGCAGTACTTC
TRBV7-9	few	TRBJ1-2	.	CASSHNTGSLYGYTF	TGTGCCAGCAGCCACAATACAGGGTCTCTTTATGGCTACACCTTC
TRBV7-2	.	TRBJ1-1	.	CASSSWGGNTEAFF	TGTGCCAGCAGCTCTTGGGGTGGTAACACTGAAGCTTTCTTT
TRBV18	.	TRBJ1-1	.	CASSPAELNTEAFF	TGTGCCAGCTCACCAGCAGAACTTAACACTGAAGCTTTCTTT
TRBV18	few	TRBJ2-2	.	CASAFGTGELFF	TGTGCCAGCGCCTTCGGCACCGGGGAGCTGTTTTTT
TRBV6-9	.	TRBJ2-7	.	CANPGIQYF	TGTGCCAACCCAGGGATACAGTACTTC
TRBV18	.	TRBJ2-4	.	CASSPGSLAKNIQYF	TGTGCCAGCTCACCAGGCTCCCTAGCCAAAAACATTCAGTACTTC
TRBV10-2	.	TRBJ2-7	.	CASLAVSEQYF	TGCGCCAGCCTTGCTGTGAGCGAGCAGTACTTC
TRBV7-2	.	TRBJ2-4	.	CASRTEGGASKNIQYF	TGTGCCAGCAGAACAGAGGGCGGAGCGTCCAAAAACATTCAGTACTTC
TRBV21-1	.	TRBJ2-5	.	CASRVGGQGEEETQYF	TGTGCCAGCAGAGTGGGAGGACAGGGGGAGGAGGAGACCCAGTACTTC
TRBV5-5	.	TRBJ2-5	.	CASSLGLVEETQYF	TGTGCCAGCAGCTTGGGGCTTGTCGAAGAGACCCAGTACTTC
TRBV30	once	TRBJ2-1	TRBD2	CALGRYNEQFF	TGTGCCCTCGGGAGGTACAATGAGCAGTTCTTC